The 2 T cell receptor beta chains reported below all come from one sample, sequenced in a study of lymphopenia after photon versus proton radiotherapy. Assay used: immunoSEQ multiplex PCR; TCRdb lists only in-frame clones, some missing. Counted here are 50,000 to 60,000 clones, roughly 90% occurring once; the ten biggest clones make up 15% to 20%. Sequenced material: peripheral blood, taken from a patient treated with photon-based radiotherapy. The source of these receptors is a woman in her 40s with cholangiocarcinoma.

CDR3: CASSLGLNTEAFF. DNA of the CDR3: TGTGCCAGCAGTCTAGGGTTGAACACTGAAGCTTTCTTT. This chain uses TRBV11-2 with TRBJ1-1; D uncertain. Between the trimmed V and J ends, which lost 6 bases and 0 bases, there was a span of 8 bases. The CDR3 contains 13 residues. The V gene's germline CDR1 is SGHAT and CDR2 FQNNGV.

The V and J genes are TRBV5-1 and TRBJ2-2; 12 positions agree with TRBD2. Unmatched junction bases numbered 13, after V lost 4 bases and J lost 6 bases. This CDR3 comprises 18 residues. CDR1 SGHRS and CDR2 YFSETQ come from the germline V gene. CDR3 DNA: TGCGCCAGCAGCCCACGCCTGGGCCTAGCGGGAGGGTCCGGGGAGCTGTTTTTT. Its translation is CASSPRLGLAGGSGELFF. The full variable domain, rest sourced from reference TRBV5-1 and TRBJ2-2, is KAGVTQTPRYLIKTRGQQVTLSCSPISGHRSVSWYQQTPGQGLQFLFEYFSETQRNKGNFPGRFSGRQFSNSRSEMNVSTLELGDSALYLCASSPRLGLAGGSGELFFGEGSRLTVL.